The 5 T cell receptor beta chains in this list originate from one sample, sequenced in a study of vaccination and CD4 T cells after COVID-19. Cultured CD4+ T cells had their DNA profiled by the Oncomine TCR Beta short-read assay. Each CDR3 protein gets one entry after TCRdb re-called the PCR reads with MiXCR. The repertoire holds under 15,000 distinct CDR3 sequences, with roughly 46% as singletons. Treatment reported: roughly 10-day PBMC culture with coronavirus spike peptide pools or control peptides (ViraFEST assay). These receptors' targets are unknown. The sample consisted of CD4+ T cells from blood, cultured in vitro. The source of these receptors is a human donor who had recovered from COVID-19.

This clonotype showed up just a few times. V is TRBV24-1 and J is TRBJ1-2, with TRBD1 as a possible D gene (5 bases). The CDR3 totals 14 residues. The V and J ends lost 4 bases and 0 bases respectively, with 8 bases between them. The V gene's germline CDR1 is KGHDR and CDR2 SFDVKD. The CDR3 protein is CATSEGRANYGYTF. The CDR3 coding sequence is TGTGCCACCAGTGAGGGCAGGGCTAACTATGGCTACACCTTC.

The rearrangement joins TRBV3-1 to TRBJ2-2; 8 bases are shared with TRBD2. From germline, CDR1 is LGHDT and CDR2 YNNKEL (reference sequence). With 6 bases clipped from V and 0 bases from J, the junction kept 9 bases outside the gene matches. There are 17 residues in the CDR3. The CDR3 loop reads CASSQPRLASNTGELFF. The CDR3 region has the DNA TGTGCCAGCAGTCAGCCCCGACTAGCGTCGAACACCGGGGAGCTGTTTTTT. The full variable domain, in which reference TRBV3-1 and TRBJ2-2 provide the parts outside the CDR3, is DTAVSQTPKYLVTQMGNDKSIKCEQNLGHDTMYWYKQDSKKFLKIMFSYNNKELIINETVPNRFSPKSPDKAHLNLHINSLELGDSAVYFCASSQPRLASNTGELFFGEGSRLTVL.

The chain has TRBV6-1 and TRBJ1-5; the match to TRBD1 covers 11 bases. The CDR3 has 18 amino acids. Trimming took 8 bases from V and 0 from J; bases not matched to a gene: 12. Germline V gene data show CDR1 as MNHNS and CDR2 as SASEGT. CDR3 sequence (DNA): TGTGCCAGCCTTCAGGGGGACAGGGGGTCTTATAGCAATCAGCCCCAGCATTTT. Residues: CASLQGDRGSYSNQPQHF.

This clonotype came up once. Mismatch with germline at one junction end may stem from a read error. The J gene is TRBJ2-5, the V gene TRBV19, with D possibly being TRBD1 or TRBD2 (5 bases each). Germline V gives CDR1 LNHDA, CDR2 SQIVND (reference sequence). The CDR3 sequence is 15 residues long. CDR3 DNA: TGTGCCAGTAGTATGGGATGGGGGACCCAAGGGACCCAGTACTTC. Its protein is CASSMGWGTQGTQYF.

The V call is TRBV20-1, the J call TRBJ2-1, with 9 positions matching TRBD1. Losses at the gene ends were 3 bases for V and 6 bases for J; bases not matched to a gene: 9. This CDR3 region has 15 residues. Germline CDR1 and CDR2: DFQATT and SNEGSKA (reference sequence). The CDR3 loop reads CSASGGTGPGNEQFF. CDR3 nucleotide sequence: TGCAGTGCTAGTGGGGGGACAGGGCCGGGCAATGAGCAGTTCTTC.